Here is one TCR beta chain with its context. Its antigen is still unknown. This sample stems from a study of T cells after yellow fever vaccination. Overall study results and limits: Weaker, the secondary response had a peak occurring faster, on day 5 versus 15.

TCRdb itself ran the 5' RACE reads through MiXCR, one entry per CDR3 protein. Here the sample spans around 320,000 distinct CDR3 sequences, about 10% being singletons. This receptor was identified in a man aged 18-30 years who received the YFV17D yellow fever vaccine. The material sequenced was CD4+ T cells sorted from PBMCs, taken 45 days after the yellow fever booster vaccination.

The DNA for the CDR3 is TGTGCCAGCAGTTCGCCCCAGGGAGACAGCTACGAGCAGTACGTC. Protein sequence: CASSSPQGDSYEQYV. The V call is TRBV28, the J call TRBJ2-7; D could derive from TRBD1 or TRBD2 (5 bases each). The germline V gene has CDR1 MDHEN and CDR2 SYDVKM. The ends were cut back, 4 bases at V and 3 bases at J, with 16 bases in the middle. The CDR3 extends over 15 amino acids.